This T cell receptor (beta chain) was captured in a study of identical twins. Germline V gene lookup returns CDR1 LNHNV and CDR2 YYDKDF (reference sequence). V lost 1 base and J 4 bases, leaving 9 bases between the germline ends. The CDR3 consists of 14 residues. TCRdb reanalysed the 5' RACE reads using MiXCR and keeps one entry per CDR3 protein. In the table there are approximately 890,000 distinct CDR3 sequences, about 12% of which are singletons. This clonotype showed up just a few times. The same sample was also used in a study of yellow fever vaccine responses in identical twins.

This rearrangement joins TRBV15 to TRBJ2-3; no firm D call. Sequenced sample: PBMCs. The TCR comes from a woman between 18 and 29 years old in good health. CDR3 DNA: TGTGCCACCAGCAGAGGCGGATGGGCAGATACGCAGTATTTT. Translated: CATSRGGWADTQYF. Looking up the rest from reference TRBV15 and TRBJ2-3 gives the full variable domain: DAMVIQNPRYQVTQFGKPVTLSCSQTLNHNVMYWYQQKSSQAPKLLFHYYDKDFNNEADTPDNFQSRRPNTSFCFLDIRSPGLGDTAMYLCATSRGGWADTQYFGPGTRLTVL.